The clone carrying this T cell receptor beta chain was recorded at least ten times. Its antigen is unidentified. Graves' hyperthyroidism was deemed stable given no ophthalmopathy progression within 18 months. Hyperthyroidism in the patients, aged 18 to 65, was newly diagnosed and under 2 months in duration. RNA transcripts were the template for amplifying TCR beta CDR3 regions. The study used the HTBI primer set for a first-round RT-PCR of the TCR CDR3. TCRdb fed the multiplex PCR reads into MiXCR, producing one record per CDR3 protein. The table shows some 460,000 distinct CDR3 sequences, with more than 15% occurring only once. The data were taken from a study of T cells in Graves' hyperthyroidism and ophthalmopathy. Looking at the study overall: Peripheral blood was drawn at first diagnosis, prior to all treatment. Study-wide findings and caveats: The model foresaw ophthalmopathy a median around 6 months prior to onset.

V dropped 6 bases and J dropped 15 bases, with 18 bases sitting between them. The CDR3 is made up of 12 amino acids. Germline V gene sequence: CDR1 SGHAT, CDR2 FQDESV (reference sequence). The chain couples TRBV11-1 to TRBJ2-1; D unclear. The clonotype was recovered from a woman aged 18 to 35 with Graves' hyperthyroidism. Sequences were obtained from blood. The CDR3, as DNA: TGTGCCAGCAGACGCGGTCCTGCCGTTATGTTCTTC. The encoded protein is CASRRGPAVMFF.